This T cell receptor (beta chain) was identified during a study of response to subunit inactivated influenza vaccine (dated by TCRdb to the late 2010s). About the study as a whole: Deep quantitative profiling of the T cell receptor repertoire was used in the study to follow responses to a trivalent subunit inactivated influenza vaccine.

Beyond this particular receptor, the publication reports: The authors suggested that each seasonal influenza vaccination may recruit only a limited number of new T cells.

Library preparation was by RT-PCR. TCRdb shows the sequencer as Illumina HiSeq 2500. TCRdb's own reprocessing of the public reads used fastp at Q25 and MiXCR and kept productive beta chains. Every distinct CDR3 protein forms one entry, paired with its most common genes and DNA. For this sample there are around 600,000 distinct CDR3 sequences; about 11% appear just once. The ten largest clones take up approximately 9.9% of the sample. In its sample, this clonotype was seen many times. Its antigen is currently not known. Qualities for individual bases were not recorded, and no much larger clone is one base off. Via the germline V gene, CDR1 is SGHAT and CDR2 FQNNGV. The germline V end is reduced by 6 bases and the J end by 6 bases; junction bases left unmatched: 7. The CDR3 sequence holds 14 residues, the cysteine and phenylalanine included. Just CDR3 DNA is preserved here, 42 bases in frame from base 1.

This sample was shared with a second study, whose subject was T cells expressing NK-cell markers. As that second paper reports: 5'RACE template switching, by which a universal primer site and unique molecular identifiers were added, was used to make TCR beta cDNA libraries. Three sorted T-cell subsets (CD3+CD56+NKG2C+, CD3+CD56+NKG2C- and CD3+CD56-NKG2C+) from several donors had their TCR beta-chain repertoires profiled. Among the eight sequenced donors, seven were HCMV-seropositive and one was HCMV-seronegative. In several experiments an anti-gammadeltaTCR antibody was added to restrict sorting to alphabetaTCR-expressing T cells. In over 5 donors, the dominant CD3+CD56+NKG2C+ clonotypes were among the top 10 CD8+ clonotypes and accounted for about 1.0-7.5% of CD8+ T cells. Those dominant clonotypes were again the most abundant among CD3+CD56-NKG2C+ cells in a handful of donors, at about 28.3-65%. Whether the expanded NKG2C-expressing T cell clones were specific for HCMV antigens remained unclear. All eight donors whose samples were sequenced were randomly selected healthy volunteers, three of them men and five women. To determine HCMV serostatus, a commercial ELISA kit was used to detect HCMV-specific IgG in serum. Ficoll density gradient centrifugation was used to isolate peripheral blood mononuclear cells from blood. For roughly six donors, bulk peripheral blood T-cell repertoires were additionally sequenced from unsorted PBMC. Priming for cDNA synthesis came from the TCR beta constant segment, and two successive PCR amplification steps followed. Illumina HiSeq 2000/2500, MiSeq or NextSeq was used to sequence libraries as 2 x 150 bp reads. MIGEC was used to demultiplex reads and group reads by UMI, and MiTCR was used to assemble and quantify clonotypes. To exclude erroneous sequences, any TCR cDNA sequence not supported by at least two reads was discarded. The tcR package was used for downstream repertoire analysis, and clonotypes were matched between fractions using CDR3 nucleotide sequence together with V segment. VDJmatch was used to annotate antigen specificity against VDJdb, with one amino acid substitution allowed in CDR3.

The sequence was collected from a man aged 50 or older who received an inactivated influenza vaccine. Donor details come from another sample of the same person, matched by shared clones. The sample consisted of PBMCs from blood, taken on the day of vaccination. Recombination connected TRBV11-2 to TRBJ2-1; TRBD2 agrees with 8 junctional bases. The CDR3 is CASRKTGTSNEQFF. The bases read TGTGCCAGCAGAAAAACCGGGACTAGCAATGAGCAGTTCTTC.